Listed below are T cell receptor beta chains from one sample, sequenced in a study of cytomegalovirus exposure and HLA in healthy donors. Sequencing used immunoSEQ multiplex PCR; TCRdb keeps in-frame clones, though not all of them. The sample carries about 160,000 clones, about two thirds recorded once. Sequences were obtained from PBMCs. All receptors come from a woman aged 30 to 39 in good health and CMV-seronegative. Each CDR3 is given with its conserved first and last residue. The D gene is left open where the match is weak. Size values are once, few and many counts, or a class for expanded clones, and some rows have none.

.	TRBJ2-7	TRBV13	.	TGTGCCAGCAGCTCCACAGGGCTCTACGAGCAGTACTTC	CASSSTGLYEQYF
.	TRBJ1-4	TRBV4-2	.	TGTGCCAGCAGCCAGTCAACGAACAGGGAACTGTTTTTT	CASSQSTNRELFF
.	TRBJ1-5	TRBV4-1	.	TGCGCCAGCAGCCCTCGTGAGGGCTATAGCAATCAGCCCCAGCATTTT	CASSPREGYSNQPQHF
.	TRBJ1-2	TRBV2	.	TGTGCCAGCAGTGAAACCGGGACCGCGGGAAGCTACACCTTC	CASSETGTAGSYTF
.	TRBJ2-1	TRBV12-5	.	TGTGCTAGTGGTTTGCGACAGAGCTATGAGCAGTTCTTC	CASGLRQSYEQFF
.	TRBJ2-5	TRBV4-2	.	TGTGCCAGCAGCCAATCGGTAACCCAAGAGACCCAGTACTTC	CASSQSVTQETQYF
.	TRBJ2-1	TRBV11-2	TRBD1	TGTGCCAGCAGTCCAGGACAGGGAAACCGGCGGGAGTTCTTC	CASSPGQGNRREFF
.	TRBJ2-3	TRBV4-3	TRBD1	TGCGCCAGCAGCCAAGGGACAGGGGCAGATGCGCAGTATTTT	CASSQGTGADAQYF
once	TRBJ2-7	TRBV9	.	TGTGCCAGCAGCGTACCGAGGCGGGGCGAGCAGTACTTC	CASSVPRRGEQYF
.	TRBJ2-3	TRBV28	.	TGTGCCAGCAGTCCGGGCGGGTCCACAGATACGCAGTATTTT	CASSPGGSTDTQYF
.	TRBJ1-6	TRBV14	TRBD1	TGTGCCAGCAGCCAATCGTTGTTGCAGGGGGCAACCTATAATTCACCCCTCCACTTT	CASSQSLLQGATYNSPLHF
.	TRBJ1-5	TRBV19	.	TGTGCCAGTAGTATAGGGCGGCGGGATCAGCCCCAGCATTTT	CASSIGRRDQPQHF
few	TRBJ2-5	TRBV4-2	TRBD1	TGTGCCAGCAGCCAAGAGGGGACAGGGGGCGCGGAGACCCAGTACTTC	CASSQEGTGGAETQYF
.	TRBJ1-4	TRBV7-9	.	TGTGCCAGCAGCTTAGTGGGGCTAGGGAATCCTGAAAAACTGTTTTTT	CASSLVGLGNPEKLFF
.	TRBJ1-5	TRBV6-5	TRBD1	TGTGCCAGCAGTCTGGACAGGGCAGGTTCACAGCCCCAGCATTTT	CASSLDRAGSQPQHF
few	TRBJ1-2	TRBV29-1	.	TGCAGCGTTGAATATCCTAGGGCGCGGGACTATGGCTACACCTTC	CSVEYPRARDYGYTF
few	TRBJ1-3	TRBV9	TRBD1	TGTGCCAGCAGCGCCTCGGACAGGATGAGCTCTGGAAACACCATATATTTT	CASSASDRMSSGNTIYF
.	TRBJ2-1	TRBV28	TRBD2	TGTGCCAGCAGTCCCCCGGGGGGCTACAATGAGCAGTTCTTC	CASSPPGGYNEQFF
.	TRBJ1-5	TRBV7-9	.	TGTGCCAGCAGCGGGGCCGGTCGCGGTCAGCCCCAGCATTTT	CASSGAGRGQPQHF
few	TRBJ2-7	TRBV28	.	TGTGCCAGCAGTTTATTGACAGAGAACTACGAGCAGTACTTC	CASSLLTENYEQYF
.	TRBJ2-1	TRBV7-9	TRBD2	TGTGCCAGCAGCACGCGACTAGCGAGAGGGGTCTACAATGAGCAGTTCTTC	CASSTRLARGVYNEQFF
.	TRBJ2-1	TRBV28	TRBD2	TGTGCCAGCAATCCTCTAACGGGGGGGCAAAATGAGCAGTTCTTC	CASNPLTGGQNEQFF
.	TRBJ1-5	TRBV25-1	.	TGTGCCAGCAGTGAATGGGGGGACGGATTATCGCCCCAGCATTTT	CASSEWGDGLSPQHF
once	TRBJ1-1	TRBV5-1	.	TGCGCCAGCAGCTCGGCGGGGGGGTACACTGAAGCTTTCTTT	CASSSAGGYTEAFF
.	TRBJ1-3	TRBV2	.	TGTGCCAGCAGTTCAACAGACCGGCTCACCATATATTTT	CASSSTDRLTIYF
.	TRBJ2-7	TRBV13	.	TGTGCCAGCAGCCCCCCCGGAGGCTACGAGCAGTACTTC	CASSPPGGYEQYF
.	TRBJ1-5	TRBV19	.	TGTGCCAGTAGAATAGACGGAGGAAGCAATCAGCCCCAGCATTTT	CASRIDGGSNQPQHF
.	TRBJ2-1	TRBV4-3	TRBD2	TGCGCCAGCAGCCTGACTAGCGGGAGTCGTAATGAGCAGTTCTTC	CASSLTSGSRNEQFF
.	TRBJ2-7	TRBV27	.	TGTGCCAGTTCCGACACCGCAAGCTCCTACGAGCAGTACTTC	CASSDTASSYEQYF
.	TRBJ2-3	TRBV7-9	.	TGTGCCAGCAGCCTTTACGAGAACACAGATACGCAGTATTTT	CASSLYENTDTQYF
.	TRBJ2-3	TRBV28	TRBD2	TGTGCCAGCAGTTTAGGGGTTAGCGGGGGAGGGTATACGCAGTATTTT	CASSLGVSGGGYTQYF
.	TRBJ2-7	TRBV6-1	.	TGTGCCAGCAGGCGGGGCTCCTTCTACGAGCAGTACTTC	CASRRGSFYEQYF
.	TRBJ1-3	TRBV2	.	TGTGCCAGCACGGTAGCGGCTGGAAACACCATATATTTT	CASTVAAGNTIYF
.	TRBJ2-3	TRBV5-6	TRBD2	TGTGCCAGCAGCTTGGCTAGCGGGGGAGATACGCAGTATTTT	CASSLASGGDTQYF
.	TRBJ2-2	TRBV19	.	TGTGCCAGTAGTACGACAGGGAACACCGGGGAGCTGTTTTTT	CASSTTGNTGELFF
.	TRBJ2-7	TRBV7-6	.	TGTGCCAGCAGCTCTACCTCAGGTGACGAGCAGTACTTC	CASSSTSGDEQYF
.	TRBJ2-3	TRBV4-1	TRBD2	TGCGCCAGCAGCCAAGTGGGACTAGCGGGAGTCGGTACGCAGTATTTT	CASSQVGLAGVGTQYF
.	TRBJ1-2	TRBV6-6	.	TGTGCCAGCAGTTACTGGGAGACTGCACGCGGCTACACCTTC	CASSYWETARGYTF
.	TRBJ2-1	TRBV18	TRBD2	TGTGCCAGCTCGTCCGACTGGAGCGGGAGTGGAAATGAGCAGTTCTTC	CASSSDWSGSGNEQFF
few	TRBJ1-1	TRBV6-5	.	TGTGCCAGCAGCGCACAACTGAACGGACATGGGTTCTTT	CASSAQLNGHGFF
.	TRBJ2-4	TRBV7-9	.	TGTGCCAGCAGCCCCCGGGCAGCGGACGACATTCAGTACTTC	CASSPRAADDIQYF
.	TRBJ1-5	TRBV2	TRBD1	TGTGCCAGCAGTGAGGGGCAGGGGGCCAGTCAGCCCCAGCATTTT	CASSEGQGASQPQHF
few	TRBJ1-1	TRBV5-4	.	TGTGCCAGCAGTGGAAGGGGGAACACTGAAGCTTTCTTT	CASSGRGNTEAFF
once	TRBJ1-2	TRBV5-4	.	TGTGCCAGCAGCCCGCGGGGGCTTGACTATGGCTACACCTTC	CASSPRGLDYGYTF
.	TRBJ2-2	TRBV5-1	TRBD1	TGCGCCAGCAGCTCTGGACAGGGGAACACCGGGGAGCTGTTTTTT	CASSSGQGNTGELFF
.	TRBJ2-7	TRBV2	TRBD1	TGTGCCAGCGGGGGACAGGGGGCGGGCTACGAGCAGTACTTC	CASGGQGAGYEQYF
.	TRBJ2-7	TRBV7-9	.	TGTGCCAGCAGCCAAGGAGGCAGGGGACAATACGAGCAGTACTTC	CASSQGGRGQYEQYF
.	TRBJ2-5	TRBV30	TRBD2	TGTGCCTGGAGTGTCCTAGCGGAAGAGACCCAGTACTTC	CAWSVLAEETQYF
.	TRBJ2-7	TRBV13	.	TGTGCCAGCAGCTTACACAGGGTTACTGGCGAGCAGTACTTC	CASSLHRVTGEQYF
.	TRBJ2-1	TRBV6-5	TRBD1	TGTGCCAGCACCACACCGGGACAGGGGGCAAATGAGCAGTTCTTC	CASTTPGQGANEQFF
.	TRBJ2-3	TRBV27	TRBD1	TGTGCCAGCAGTTTTGGCAGGGGGCGCACAGATACGCAGTATTTT	CASSFGRGRTDTQYF
.	TRBJ2-3	TRBV5-1	.	TGCGCCAGCAGCCAACCCCCCGGACAGACAGATACGCAGTATTTT	CASSQPPGQTDTQYF
few	TRBJ1-4	TRBV4-1	.	TGCGCCAGCAGCCAAGGACAGGTCCCTAATGAAAAACTGTTTTTT	CASSQGQVPNEKLFF
once	TRBJ1-5	TRBV6-1	.	TGTGCCAGCAGTGAACGGGGTCAGCCCCAGCATTTT	CASSERGQPQHF
few	TRBJ1-1	TRBV10-2	.	TGCGCCAGCACCACAGGGCCTCTGGAGGTGAACACTGAAGCTTTCTTT	CASTTGPLEVNTEAFF
.	TRBJ1-1	TRBV30	.	TGTGCCTGGATCCGGGAGGACACTGAAGCTTTCTTT	CAWIREDTEAFF